The rows below give T cell receptor beta chains drawn from one sample of a study of T-cell memory formation after mild COVID-19. One entry per CDR3 protein, called by TCRdb with MiXCR from the 5' RACE reads. The sample lists approximately 410,000 distinct CDR3 sequences; more than 20% were seen once. Specimen: PBMCs or a T cell subset sorted from them (not recorded which). Receptors originate from an adult woman who had mild COVID-19 (a few samples of this study predate the infection). Cell type and time point are not known. The CDR3 runs from the conserved cysteine through the conserved F or W. D genes are given only for firm matches. Clone sizes are given selectively: once, few, many, or a class where the clone is expanded.

d_call j_call clone_size v_call cdr3_nt cdr3_aa
NA TRBJ2-5 few TRBV18 TGTGCCAGCTCACCACAGAGGACTAGGGGGCAAGAGACCCAGTACTTC CASSPQRTRGQETQYF
NA TRBJ2-7 NA TRBV24-1 TGTGCCACCAGTGATTCGCGGGACACCTCTGGCGAGCAGTACTTC CATSDSRDTSGEQYF
NA TRBJ1-6 NA TRBV7-8 TGTGCCAGCAGCCCCGGAGGGGGTGGCAATTCACCCCTCCACTTT CASSPGGGGNSPLHF
NA TRBJ2-7 NA TRBV7-9 TGTGCCAGCAGAGGGGGGTCCTACGAGCAGTACTTC CASRGGSYEQYF
NA TRBJ1-1 few TRBV20-1 TGCAGTGCTCCCGGGGGGGGAAGCAACACTGAAGCTTTCTTT CSAPGGGSNTEAFF
TRBD2 TRBJ2-7 NA TRBV20-1 TGCAGTGCTAGAGGGCCTAGCGGGGGATACGAGCAGTACTTC CSARGPSGGYEQYF
NA TRBJ2-7 NA TRBV29-1 TGCAGCGTTGAATTGTCAGCCTCCTACGAGCAGTACTTC CSVELSASYEQYF
NA TRBJ2-2 NA TRBV6-2/TRBV6-3 TGTGCCAGCAGTTATCAACTCACAAACACCGGGGAGCTGTTTTTT CASSYQLTNTGELFF
TRBD1 TRBJ2-7 few TRBV6-2/TRBV6-3 TGTGCCAGCAGACCGAACCTCCGGGACAGCCTCGAGCAGTACTTC CASRPNLRDSLEQYF
TRBD1 TRBJ2-1 NA TRBV7-9 TGTGCCAGCGGTAGGGCAGGGGGCTACAATGAGCAGTTCTTC CASGRAGGYNEQFF
TRBD2 TRBJ2-7 few TRBV5-1 TGCGCCAGCAGCGGTCGAGCGGGGAACTACGAGCAGTACTTC CASSGRAGNYEQYF
NA TRBJ2-3 NA TRBV12-3/TRBV12-4 TGTGCCAGCAGCCCCCCCGGGGACCTCACAGATACGCAGTATTTT CASSPPGDLTDTQYF
TRBD1 TRBJ1-1 NA TRBV29-1 TGCAGCTCTGTGAAGGGGACAGGGGATACTGAAGCTTTCTTT CSSVKGTGDTEAFF
TRBD2 TRBJ2-3 NA TRBV11-2 TGTGCCAGCAGCTTATACCCCCCGGGACTAGGGGACACAGATACGCAGTATTTT CASSLYPPGLGDTDTQYF
TRBD1 TRBJ1-6 NA TRBV15 TGTGCCACCAGCTTCCGGGACAGGGCTAATTCACCCCTCCACTTT CATSFRDRANSPLHF
NA TRBJ2-7 few TRBV7-6 TGTGCCAGCAGCTTACGTGGAGGGGGGTACGACGAGCAGTACTTC CASSLRGGGYDEQYF
NA TRBJ1-5 NA TRBV25-1 TGTGCCAGCAGTGGCGGTGGGGGATACAATCAGCCCCAGCATTTT CASSGGGGYNQPQHF
NA TRBJ1-5 many TRBV12-3/TRBV12-4 TGTGCCAGCAACACAGGGTCGGGAGAGCCCCAGCATTTT CASNTGSGEPQHF
NA TRBJ1-1 few TRBV12-3/TRBV12-4 TGTGCCAGCAGCATCATGAACACTGAAGCTTTCTTT CASSIMNTEAFF
TRBD1 TRBJ2-7 few TRBV7-9 TGTGCCAGCAGCATACAGGGGGCCGCCGAGCAGTACTTC CASSIQGAAEQYF
NA TRBJ1-4 NA TRBV20-1 TGCAGTGCTAGAGACAAGACCGGGCTGCACCCTGAAAAACTGTTTTTT CSARDKTGLHPEKLFF
TRBD2 TRBJ2-3 few TRBV15 TGTGCCACCAGCAGAGATGGTCAGGGCGGGAGGGCCGGTGATACGCAGTATTTT CATSRDGQGGRAGDTQYF
NA TRBJ2-7 NA TRBV4-1 TGCGCCAGCAGCCGTTTGTCGGGGCACGAGCAGTACTTC CASSRLSGHEQYF
TRBD2 TRBJ2-7 many TRBV12-3/TRBV12-4 TGTGCCAGCAGTTTCGGGGGGGCCTACGAGCAGTACTTC CASSFGGAYEQYF
NA TRBJ1-2 NA TRBV12-5 TGTGCTAGTGGCAACGGGACGGGGATCAATGGCTACACCTTC CASGNGTGINGYTF